This T cell receptor (beta chain) emerged from a study of regulatory T cells in long-lasting Graves disease. Study-wide background: Persistence in Graves' disease required over 5 years of antithyroid drugs plus positive TSH receptor antibodies.

Time point specified: persistent/refractory GD, antithyroid drugs over 5 years with positive TRAb. PBMC RNA served as the TCR library source. American Thyroid Association guidelines defined Graves' disease diagnosis. Trimming removed 0 bases from V and 4 bases from J, with 15 bases in between. This CDR3 is built from 16 residues. Germline V gene sequence: CDR1 SGHRS, CDR2 YFSETQ. Study outcomes and limitations: Whereas new patients shared 966 public clonotypes, persistent patients shared more, at about 2,500.

Arm-PCR of CDR3 regions and iRepertoire HTBI primers were used to build TCR beta libraries. Using its own MiXCR run on the multiplex PCR reads, TCRdb lists one record per CDR3 protein. This repertoire shows roughly 450,000 distinct CDR3 sequences, roughly 20% found once; its top ten account for over 7.5%. Details on this clonotype: Its antigen is not known.

The sequences come from peripheral blood mononuclear cells (PBMCs), collected when the disease was refractory, from a patient treated with antithyroid drugs. The receptor comes from a female donor with Graves disease. The chain joins TRBV5-1 to TRBJ2-3; possibly TRBD2 for D (6 bases). The CDR3 DNA is TGCGCCAGCAGCTTGGATGCGGGATGGGCTGCAGATACGCAGTATTTT. The encoded protein is CASSLDAGWAADTQYF.